Below, one T cell receptor beta chain is given with its context. Random hexamers were used to reverse transcribe about 0.5 to 1 ug of RNA. One entry per CDR3 protein, called by TCRdb with MiXCR from the immunoSEQ multiplex PCR reads. The sample shows about 250,000 distinct CDR3 sequences, 90% to 95% of them seen only once. Trimming left V 1 base short and J 5 bases short, with 9 bases between. CDR3 length equals 14 residues. Germline V gene data show CDR1 as SEHNR and CDR2 as FQNEAQ (reference sequence). The sample comes from a study of CD8 T cells in Susac syndrome. This sequence joins TRBV7-9 and TRBJ1-5; D gene uncertain. This receptor was taken from a human donor with multiple sclerosis. Sequenced material: CD4+ T cells from PBMCs. CDR3 sequence: CASSLGGGYQPQHF. The CDR3 DNA sequence: TGTGCCAGCAGCTTAGGGGGAGGGTATCAGCCCCAGCATTTT.